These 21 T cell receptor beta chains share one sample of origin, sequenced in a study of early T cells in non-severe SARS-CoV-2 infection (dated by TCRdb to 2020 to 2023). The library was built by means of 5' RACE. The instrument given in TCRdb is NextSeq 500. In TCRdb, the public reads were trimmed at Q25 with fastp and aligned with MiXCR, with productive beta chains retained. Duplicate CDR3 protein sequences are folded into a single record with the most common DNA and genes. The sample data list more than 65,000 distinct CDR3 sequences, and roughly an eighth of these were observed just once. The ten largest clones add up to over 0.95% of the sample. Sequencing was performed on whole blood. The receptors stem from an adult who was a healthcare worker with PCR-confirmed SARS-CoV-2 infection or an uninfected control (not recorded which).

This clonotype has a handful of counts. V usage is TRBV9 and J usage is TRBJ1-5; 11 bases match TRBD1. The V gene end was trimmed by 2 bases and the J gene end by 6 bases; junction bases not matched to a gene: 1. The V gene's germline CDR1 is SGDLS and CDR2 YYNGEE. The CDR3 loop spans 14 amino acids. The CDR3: CASSVGQGGQPQHF. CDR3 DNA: TGTGCCAGCAGCGTGGGACAGGGGGGTCAGCCCCAGCATTTT.

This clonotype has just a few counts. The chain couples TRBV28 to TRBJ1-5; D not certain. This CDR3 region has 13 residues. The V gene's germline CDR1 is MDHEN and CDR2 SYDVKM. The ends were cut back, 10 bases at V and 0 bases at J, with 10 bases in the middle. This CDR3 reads CATSRSSNQPQHF. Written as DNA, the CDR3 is TGTGCCACTTCACGATCTAGCAATCAGCCCCAGCATTTT.

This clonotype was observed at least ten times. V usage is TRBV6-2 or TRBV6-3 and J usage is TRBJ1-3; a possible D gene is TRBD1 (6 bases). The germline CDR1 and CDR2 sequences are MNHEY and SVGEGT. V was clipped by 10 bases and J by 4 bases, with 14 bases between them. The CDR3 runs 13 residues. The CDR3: CAIGQSTGNTIYF. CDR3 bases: TGTGCCATCGGACAGTCGACGGGAAACACCATATATTTT.

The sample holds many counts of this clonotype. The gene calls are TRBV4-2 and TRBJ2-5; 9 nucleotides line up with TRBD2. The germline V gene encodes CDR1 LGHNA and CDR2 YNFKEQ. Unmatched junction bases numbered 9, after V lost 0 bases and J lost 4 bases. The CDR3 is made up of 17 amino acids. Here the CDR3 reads CASSQDRMAGGRETQYF. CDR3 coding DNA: TGTGCCAGCAGCCAAGACAGGATGGCGGGGGGGCGAGAGACCCAGTACTTC.

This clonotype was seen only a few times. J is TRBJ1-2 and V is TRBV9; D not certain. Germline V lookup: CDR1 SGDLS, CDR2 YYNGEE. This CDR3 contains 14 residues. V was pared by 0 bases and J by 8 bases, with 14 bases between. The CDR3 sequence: CASSVVPADGGYTF. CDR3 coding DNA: TGTGCCAGCAGCGTAGTCCCCGCAGACGGGGGCTACACCTTC.

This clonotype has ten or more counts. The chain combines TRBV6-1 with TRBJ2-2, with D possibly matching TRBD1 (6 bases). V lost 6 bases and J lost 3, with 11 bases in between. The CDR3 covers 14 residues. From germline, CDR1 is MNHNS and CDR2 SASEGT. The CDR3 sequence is CASSPQGDTGELFF. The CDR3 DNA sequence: TGTGCCAGCAGCCCACAGGGCGACACCGGGGAGCTGTTTTTT.

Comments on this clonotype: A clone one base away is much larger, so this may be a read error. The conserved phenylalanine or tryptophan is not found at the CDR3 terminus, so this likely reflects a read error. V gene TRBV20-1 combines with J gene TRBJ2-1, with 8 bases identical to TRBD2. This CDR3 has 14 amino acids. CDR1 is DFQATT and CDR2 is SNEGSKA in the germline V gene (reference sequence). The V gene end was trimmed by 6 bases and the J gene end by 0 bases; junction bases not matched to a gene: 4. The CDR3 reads CSAESGSSYNEQFL. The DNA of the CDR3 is TGCAGTGCAGAGAGCGGGAGCTCCTACAATGAGCAGTTCCTC.

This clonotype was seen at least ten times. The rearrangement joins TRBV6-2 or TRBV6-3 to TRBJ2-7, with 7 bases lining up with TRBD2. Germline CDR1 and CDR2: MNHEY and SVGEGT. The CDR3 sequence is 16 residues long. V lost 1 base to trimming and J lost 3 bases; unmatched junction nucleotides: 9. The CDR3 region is CASSYFVASGHYEQYF. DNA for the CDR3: TGTGCCAGCAGTTACTTCGTTGCTAGCGGACACTACGAGCAGTACTTC.

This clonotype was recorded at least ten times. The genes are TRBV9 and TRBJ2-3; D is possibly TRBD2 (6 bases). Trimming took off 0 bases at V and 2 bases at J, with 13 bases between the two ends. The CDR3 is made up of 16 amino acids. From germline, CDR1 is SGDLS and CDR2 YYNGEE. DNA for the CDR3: TGTGCCAGCAGCGTAGACCCAAGCGGGCCCACAGATACGCAGTATTTT. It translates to CASSVDPSGPTDTQYF.

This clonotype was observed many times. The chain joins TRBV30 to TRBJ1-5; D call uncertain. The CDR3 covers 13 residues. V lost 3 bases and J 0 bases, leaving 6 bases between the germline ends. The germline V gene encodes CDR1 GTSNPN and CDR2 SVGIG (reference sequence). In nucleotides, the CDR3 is TGTGCCTGGAGCCGGGATAGCAATCAGCCCCAGCATTTT. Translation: CAWSRDSNQPQHF.

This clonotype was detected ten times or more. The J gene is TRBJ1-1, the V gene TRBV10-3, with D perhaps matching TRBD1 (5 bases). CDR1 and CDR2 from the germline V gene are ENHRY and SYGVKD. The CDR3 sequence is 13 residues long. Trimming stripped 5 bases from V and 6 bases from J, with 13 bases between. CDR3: CAISSQGLAEAFF. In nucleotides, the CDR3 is TGTGCCATCAGTTCCCAGGGACTCGCTGAAGCTTTCTTT.

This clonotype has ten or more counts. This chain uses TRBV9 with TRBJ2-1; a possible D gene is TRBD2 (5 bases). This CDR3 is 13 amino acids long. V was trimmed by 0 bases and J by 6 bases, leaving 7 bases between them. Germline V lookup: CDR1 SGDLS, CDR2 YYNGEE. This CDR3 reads CASSVGRANEQFF. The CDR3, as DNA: TGTGCCAGCAGCGTAGGGCGGGCCAATGAGCAGTTCTTC.

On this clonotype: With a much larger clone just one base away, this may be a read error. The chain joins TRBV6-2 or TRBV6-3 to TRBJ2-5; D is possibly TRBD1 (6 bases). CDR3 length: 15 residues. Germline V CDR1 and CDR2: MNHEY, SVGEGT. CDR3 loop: CASSTRRLGQETRYF. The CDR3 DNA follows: TGTGCCAGCAGTACACGTCGGCTGGGACAAGAGACCCGGTACTTC.

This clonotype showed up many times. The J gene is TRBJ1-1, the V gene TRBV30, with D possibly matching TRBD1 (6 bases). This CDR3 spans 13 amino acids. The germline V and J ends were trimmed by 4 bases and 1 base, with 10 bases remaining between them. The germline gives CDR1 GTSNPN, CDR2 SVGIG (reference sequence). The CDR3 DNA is TGTGCCTGGACGGAAGGGGGGAACACTGAAGCTTTCTTT. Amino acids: CAWTEGGNTEAFF.

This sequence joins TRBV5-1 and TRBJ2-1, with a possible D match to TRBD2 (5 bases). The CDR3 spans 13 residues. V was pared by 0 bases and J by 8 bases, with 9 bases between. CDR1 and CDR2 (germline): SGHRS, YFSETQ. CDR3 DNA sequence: TGCGCCAGCAGCTTGGGAGGGTCCGATGAGCAGTTCTTC. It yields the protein CASSLGGSDEQFF.

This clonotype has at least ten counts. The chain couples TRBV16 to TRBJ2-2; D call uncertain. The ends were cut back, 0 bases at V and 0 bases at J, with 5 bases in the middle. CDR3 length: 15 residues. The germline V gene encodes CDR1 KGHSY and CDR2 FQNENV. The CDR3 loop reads CASSQSAANTGELFF. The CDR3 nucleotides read TGTGCCAGCAGCCAATCGGCCGCGAACACCGGGGAGCTGTTTTTT.

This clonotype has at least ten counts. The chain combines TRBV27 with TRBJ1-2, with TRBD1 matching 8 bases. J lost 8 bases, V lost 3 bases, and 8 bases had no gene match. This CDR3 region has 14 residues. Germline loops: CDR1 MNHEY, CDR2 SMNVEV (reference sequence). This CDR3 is CASSFSGQGKGYTF. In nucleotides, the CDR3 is TGTGCCAGCAGTTTTTCCGGACAGGGAAAAGGCTACACCTTC.

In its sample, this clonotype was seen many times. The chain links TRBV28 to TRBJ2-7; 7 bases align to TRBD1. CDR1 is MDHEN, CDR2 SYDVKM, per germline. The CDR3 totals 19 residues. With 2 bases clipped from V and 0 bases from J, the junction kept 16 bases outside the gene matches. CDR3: CASSLPRQGQTKNSYEQYF. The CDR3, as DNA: TGTGCCAGCAGTTTACCGAGACAGGGACAGACCAAGAACTCCTACGAGCAGTACTTC. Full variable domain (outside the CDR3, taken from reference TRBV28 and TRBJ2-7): DVKVTQSSRYLVKRTGEKVFLECVQDMDHENMFWYRQDPGLGLRLIYFSYDVKMKEKGDIPEGYSVSREKKERFSLILESASTNQTSMYLCASSLPRQGQTKNSYEQYFGPGTRLTVT.

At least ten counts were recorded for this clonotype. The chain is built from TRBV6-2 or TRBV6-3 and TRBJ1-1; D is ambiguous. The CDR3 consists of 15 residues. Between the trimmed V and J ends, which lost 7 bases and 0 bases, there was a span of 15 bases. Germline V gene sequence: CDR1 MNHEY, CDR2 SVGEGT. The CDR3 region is CASTNHVLLNTEAFF. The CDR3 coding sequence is TGTGCCAGCACCAATCATGTGTTATTGAACACTGAAGCTTTCTTT.

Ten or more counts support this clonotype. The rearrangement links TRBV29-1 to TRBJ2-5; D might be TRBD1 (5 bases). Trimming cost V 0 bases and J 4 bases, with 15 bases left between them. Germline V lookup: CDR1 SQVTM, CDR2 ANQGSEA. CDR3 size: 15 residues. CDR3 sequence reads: CSVEEGSGFVETQYF. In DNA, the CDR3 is TGCAGCGTTGAAGAAGGGTCAGGGTTTGTAGAGACCCAGTACTTC.

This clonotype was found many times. This CDR3 reads CASSRFSNQPQHF. CDR3 nucleotides: TGTGCCAGCAGTCGGTTTAGCAATCAGCCCCAGCATTTT. The chain is built from TRBV6-2 or TRBV6-3 and TRBJ1-5, with D uncertain. V lost 5 bases to trimming and J lost 0 bases, with 5 bases between them. Germline lookup yields CDR1 MNHEY and CDR2 SVGEGT. This CDR3 spans 13 amino acids.